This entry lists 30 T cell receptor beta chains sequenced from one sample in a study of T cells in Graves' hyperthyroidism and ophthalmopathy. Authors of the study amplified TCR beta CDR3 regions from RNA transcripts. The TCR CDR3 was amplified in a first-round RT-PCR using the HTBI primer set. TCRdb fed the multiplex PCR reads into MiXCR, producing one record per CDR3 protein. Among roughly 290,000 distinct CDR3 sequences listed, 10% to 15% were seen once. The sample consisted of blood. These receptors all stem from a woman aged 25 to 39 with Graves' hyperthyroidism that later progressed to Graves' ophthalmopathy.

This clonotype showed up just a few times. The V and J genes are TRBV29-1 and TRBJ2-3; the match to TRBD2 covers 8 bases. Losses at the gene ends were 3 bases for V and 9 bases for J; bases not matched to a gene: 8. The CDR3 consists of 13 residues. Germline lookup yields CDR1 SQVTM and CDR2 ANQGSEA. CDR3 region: CSVEHQGLATQYF. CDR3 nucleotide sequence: TGCAGCGTTGAGCATCAAGGACTAGCAACGCAGTATTTT.

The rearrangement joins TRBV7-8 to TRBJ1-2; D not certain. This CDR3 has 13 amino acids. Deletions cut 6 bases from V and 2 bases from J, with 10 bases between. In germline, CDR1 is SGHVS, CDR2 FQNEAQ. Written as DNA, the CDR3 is TGTGCCAGCAGGCTGACAAGAAACTATGGCTACACCTTC. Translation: CASRLTRNYGYTF.

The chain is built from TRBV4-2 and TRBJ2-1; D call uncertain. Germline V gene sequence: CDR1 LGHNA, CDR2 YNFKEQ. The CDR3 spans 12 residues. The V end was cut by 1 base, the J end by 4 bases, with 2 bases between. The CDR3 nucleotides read TGTGCCAGCAGCCAAGTATACAATGAGCAGTTCTTC. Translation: CASSQVYNEQFF.

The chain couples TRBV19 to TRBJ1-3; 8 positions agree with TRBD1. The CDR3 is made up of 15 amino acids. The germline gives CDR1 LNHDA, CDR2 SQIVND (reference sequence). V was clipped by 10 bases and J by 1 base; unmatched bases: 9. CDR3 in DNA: TGTGCCACATCGGGACAGGCGCTATCTGGAAACACCATATATTTT. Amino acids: CATSGQALSGNTIYF. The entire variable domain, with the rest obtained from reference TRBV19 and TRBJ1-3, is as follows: DGGITQSPKYLFRKEGQNVTLSCEQNLNHDAMYWYRQDPGQGLRLIYYSQIVNDFQKGDIAEGYSVSREKKESFPLTVTSAQKNPTAFYLCATSGQALSGNTIYFGEGSWLTVV.

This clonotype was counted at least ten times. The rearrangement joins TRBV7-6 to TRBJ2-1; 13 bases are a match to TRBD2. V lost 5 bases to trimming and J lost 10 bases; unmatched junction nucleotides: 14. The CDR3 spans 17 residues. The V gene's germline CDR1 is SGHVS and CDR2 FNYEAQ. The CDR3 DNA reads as TGTGCCAGCAGCCCAAGTCCCGGACTAGCGGGAGAAGGAGAGCAGTTCTTC. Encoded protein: CASSPSPGLAGEGEQFF.

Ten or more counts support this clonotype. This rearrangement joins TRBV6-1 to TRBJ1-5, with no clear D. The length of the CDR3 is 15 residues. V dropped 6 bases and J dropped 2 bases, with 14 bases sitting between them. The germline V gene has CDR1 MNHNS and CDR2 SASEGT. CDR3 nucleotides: TGTGCCAGCAGCGCGCTACCCGAGGGCAATCAGCCCCAGCATTTT. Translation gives CASSALPEGNQPQHF.

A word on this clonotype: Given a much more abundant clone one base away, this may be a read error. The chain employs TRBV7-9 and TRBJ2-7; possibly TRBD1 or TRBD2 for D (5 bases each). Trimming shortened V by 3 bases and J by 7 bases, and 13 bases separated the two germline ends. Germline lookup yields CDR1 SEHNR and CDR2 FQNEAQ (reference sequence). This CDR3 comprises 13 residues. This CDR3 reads CASSLGVADEQYF. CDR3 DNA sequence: TGTGCCAGCAGCTTGGGGGTCGCAGATGAGCAGTACTTC. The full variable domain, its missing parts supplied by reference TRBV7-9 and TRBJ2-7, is DTGVSQNPRHKITKRGQNVTFRCDPISEHNRLYWYRQTLGQGPEFLTYFQNEAQLEKSRLLSDRFSAERPKGSFSTLEIQRTEQGDSAMYLCASSLGVADEQYFGPGTRLTVT.

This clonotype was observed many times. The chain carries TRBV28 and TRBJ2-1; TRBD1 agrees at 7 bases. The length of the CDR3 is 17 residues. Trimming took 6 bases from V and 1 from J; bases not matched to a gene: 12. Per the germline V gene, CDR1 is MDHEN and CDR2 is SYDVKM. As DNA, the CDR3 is TGTGCCAGCAGCTCACCGTTCGGGACAGAGTCCTACAATGAGCAGTTCTTC. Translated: CASSSPFGTESYNEQFF.

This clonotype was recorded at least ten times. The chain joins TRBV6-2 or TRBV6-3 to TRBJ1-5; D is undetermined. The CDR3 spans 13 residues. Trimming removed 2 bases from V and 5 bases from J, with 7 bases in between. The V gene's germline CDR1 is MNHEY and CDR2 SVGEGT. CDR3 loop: CASSYDRYQPQHF. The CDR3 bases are TGTGCCAGCAGTTACGACCGATATCAGCCCCAGCATTTT.

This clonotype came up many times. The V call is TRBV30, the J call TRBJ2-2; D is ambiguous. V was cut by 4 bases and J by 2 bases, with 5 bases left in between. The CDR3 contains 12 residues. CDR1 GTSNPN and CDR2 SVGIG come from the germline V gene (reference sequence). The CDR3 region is CAWTLNTGELFF. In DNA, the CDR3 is TGTGCCTGGACCCTAAACACCGGGGAGCTGTTTTTT.

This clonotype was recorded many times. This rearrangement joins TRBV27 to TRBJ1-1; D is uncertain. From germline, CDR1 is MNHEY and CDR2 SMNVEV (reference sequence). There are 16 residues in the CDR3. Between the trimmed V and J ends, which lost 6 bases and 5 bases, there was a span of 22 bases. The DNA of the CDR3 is TGTGCCAGCAGGCCTGGTTCCTTAGGCCCCTGGACTGAAGCTTTCTTT. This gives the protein CASRPGSLGPWTEAFF.

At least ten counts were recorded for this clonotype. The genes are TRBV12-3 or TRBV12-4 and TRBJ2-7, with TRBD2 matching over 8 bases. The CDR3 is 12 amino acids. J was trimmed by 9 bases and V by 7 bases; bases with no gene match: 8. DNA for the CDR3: TGTGCCAGCATGCAGGTAGCGGGGAGGCAGTACTTC. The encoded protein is CASMQVAGRQYF.

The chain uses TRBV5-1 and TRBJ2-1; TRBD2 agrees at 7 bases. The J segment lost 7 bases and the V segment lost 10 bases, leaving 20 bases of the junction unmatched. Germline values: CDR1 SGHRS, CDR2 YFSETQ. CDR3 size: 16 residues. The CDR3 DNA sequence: TGCGCCTCGAAGCTGGCGGGAGTCTCCAATCAAAATGAGCAGTTCTTC. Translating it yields CASKLAGVSNQNEQFF. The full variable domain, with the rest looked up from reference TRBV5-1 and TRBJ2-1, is KAGVTQTPRYLIKTRGQQVTLSCSPISGHRSVSWYQQTPGQGLQFLFEYFSETQRNKGNFPGRFSGRQFSNSRSEMNVSTLELGDSALYLCASKLAGVSNQNEQFFGPGTRLTVL.

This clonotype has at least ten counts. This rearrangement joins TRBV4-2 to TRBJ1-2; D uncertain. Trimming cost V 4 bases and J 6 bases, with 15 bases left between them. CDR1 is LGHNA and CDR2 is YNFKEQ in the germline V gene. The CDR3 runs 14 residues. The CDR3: CASSPLPDTNGYTF. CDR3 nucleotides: TGTGCCAGCAGCCCCCTACCCGACACGAATGGCTACACCTTC.

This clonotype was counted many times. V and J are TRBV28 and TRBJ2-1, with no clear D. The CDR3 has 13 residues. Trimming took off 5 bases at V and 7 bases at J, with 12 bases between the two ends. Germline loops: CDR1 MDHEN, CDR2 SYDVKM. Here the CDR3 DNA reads TGTGCCAGCAGTCCGCGACTGGGAAATGAGCAGTTCTTC. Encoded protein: CASSPRLGNEQFF.

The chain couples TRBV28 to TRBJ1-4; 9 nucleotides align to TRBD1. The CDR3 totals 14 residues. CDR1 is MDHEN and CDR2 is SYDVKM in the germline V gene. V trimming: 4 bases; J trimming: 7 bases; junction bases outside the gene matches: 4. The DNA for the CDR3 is TGTGCCAGCAGTTCGGGACAGGGAACTGAAAAACTGTTTTTT. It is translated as CASSSGQGTEKLFF.

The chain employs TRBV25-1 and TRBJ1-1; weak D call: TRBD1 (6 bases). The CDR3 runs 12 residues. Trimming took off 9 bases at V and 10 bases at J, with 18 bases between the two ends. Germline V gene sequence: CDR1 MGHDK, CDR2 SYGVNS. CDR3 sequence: CASTDSLPGAFF. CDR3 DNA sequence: TGTGCCAGTACGGACAGTCTTCCAGGAGCTTTCTTT.

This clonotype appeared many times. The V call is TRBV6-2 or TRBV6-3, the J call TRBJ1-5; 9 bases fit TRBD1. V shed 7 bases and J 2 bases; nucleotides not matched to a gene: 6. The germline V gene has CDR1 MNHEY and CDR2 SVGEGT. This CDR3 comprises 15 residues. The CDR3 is CASMTGGTGNQPQHF. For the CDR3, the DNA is TGTGCCAGCATGACAGGGGGTACGGGCAATCAGCCCCAGCATTTT.

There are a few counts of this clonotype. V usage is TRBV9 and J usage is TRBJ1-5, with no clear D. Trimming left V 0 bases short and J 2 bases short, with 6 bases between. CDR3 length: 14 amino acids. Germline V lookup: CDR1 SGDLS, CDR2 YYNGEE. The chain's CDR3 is CASSVDGGNQPQHF. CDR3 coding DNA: TGTGCCAGCAGCGTAGACGGGGGCAATCAGCCCCAGCATTTT.

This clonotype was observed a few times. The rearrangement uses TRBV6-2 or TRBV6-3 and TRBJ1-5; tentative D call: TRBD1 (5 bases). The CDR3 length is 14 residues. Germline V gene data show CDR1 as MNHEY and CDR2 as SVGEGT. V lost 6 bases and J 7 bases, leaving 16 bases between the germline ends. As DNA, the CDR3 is TGTGCCAGCAGAACCGACAGCGGGAGGCAGCCCCAGCATTTT. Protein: CASRTDSGRQPQHF.

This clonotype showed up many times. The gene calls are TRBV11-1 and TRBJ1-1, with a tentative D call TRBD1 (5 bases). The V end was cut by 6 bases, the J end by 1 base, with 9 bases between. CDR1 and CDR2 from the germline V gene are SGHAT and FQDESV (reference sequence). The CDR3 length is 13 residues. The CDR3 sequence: CASSSQGNTEAFF. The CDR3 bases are TGTGCCAGCAGTAGCCAGGGGAACACTGAAGCTTTCTTT.

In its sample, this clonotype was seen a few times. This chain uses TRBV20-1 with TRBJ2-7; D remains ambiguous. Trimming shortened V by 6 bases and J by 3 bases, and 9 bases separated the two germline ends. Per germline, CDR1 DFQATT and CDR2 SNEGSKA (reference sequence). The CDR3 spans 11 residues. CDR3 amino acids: CSAISSYEQYF. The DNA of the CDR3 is TGCAGTGCAATTAGCAGCTACGAGCAGTACTTC.

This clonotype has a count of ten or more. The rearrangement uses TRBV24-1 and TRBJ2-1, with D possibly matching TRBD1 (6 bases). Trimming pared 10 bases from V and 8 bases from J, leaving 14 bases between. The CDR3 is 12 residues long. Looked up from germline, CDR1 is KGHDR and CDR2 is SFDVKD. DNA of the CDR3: TGTGCCACTTCTTACAGGGACGATGAGCAGTTCTTC. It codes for CATSYRDDEQFF.

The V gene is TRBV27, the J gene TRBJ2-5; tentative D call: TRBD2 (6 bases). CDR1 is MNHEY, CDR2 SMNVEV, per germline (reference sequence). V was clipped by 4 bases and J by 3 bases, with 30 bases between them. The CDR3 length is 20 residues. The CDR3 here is CASSSIWPDPGVSREETQYF. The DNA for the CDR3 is TGTGCCAGCAGTTCTATTTGGCCAGATCCGGGAGTAAGTCGGGAAGAGACCCAGTACTTC.

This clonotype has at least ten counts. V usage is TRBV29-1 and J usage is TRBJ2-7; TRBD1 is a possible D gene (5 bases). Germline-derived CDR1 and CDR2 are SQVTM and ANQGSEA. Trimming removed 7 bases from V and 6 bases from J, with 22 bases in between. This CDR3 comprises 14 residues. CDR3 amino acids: CSATRGGGASEQYF. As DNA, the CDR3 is TGCAGCGCCACAAGGGGTGGCGGTGCCAGCGAGCAGTACTTC.

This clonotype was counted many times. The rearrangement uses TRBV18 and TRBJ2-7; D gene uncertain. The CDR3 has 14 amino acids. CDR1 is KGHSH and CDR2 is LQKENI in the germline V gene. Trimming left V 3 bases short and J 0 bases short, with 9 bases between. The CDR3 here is CASSPDDNSYEQYF. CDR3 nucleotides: TGTGCCAGCTCACCGGATGACAACTCCTACGAGCAGTACTTC.

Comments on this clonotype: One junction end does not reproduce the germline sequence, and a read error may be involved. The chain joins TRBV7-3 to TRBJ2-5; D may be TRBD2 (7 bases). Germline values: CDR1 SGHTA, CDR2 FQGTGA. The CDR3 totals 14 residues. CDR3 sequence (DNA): TGTGCCATCAGCCTGGGGGGGACACAAGAGACCCAGTACTTC. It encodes CAISLGGTQETQYF.

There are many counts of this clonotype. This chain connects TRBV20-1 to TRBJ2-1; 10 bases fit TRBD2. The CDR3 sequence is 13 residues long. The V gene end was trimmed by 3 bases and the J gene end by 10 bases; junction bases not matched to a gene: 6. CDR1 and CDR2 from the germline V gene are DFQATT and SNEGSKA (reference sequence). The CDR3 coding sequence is TGCAGTGCTAGTGAACTAGCGGGAATCGAGCAGTTCTTC. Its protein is CSASELAGIEQFF.

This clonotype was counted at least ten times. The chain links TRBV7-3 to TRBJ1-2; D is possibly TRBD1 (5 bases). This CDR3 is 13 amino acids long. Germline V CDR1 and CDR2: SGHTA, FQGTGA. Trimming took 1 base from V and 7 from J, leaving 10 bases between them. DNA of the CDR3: TGTGCCAGCAGCTTAAAGAGGGGAGGTGGCTACACCTTC. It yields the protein CASSLKRGGGYTF. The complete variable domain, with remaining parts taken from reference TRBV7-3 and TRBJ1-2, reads GAGVSQTPSNKVTEKGKYVELRCDPISGHTALYWYRQSLGQGPEFLIYFQGTGAADDSGLPNDRFFAVRPEGSVSTLKIQRTERGDSAVYLCASSLKRGGGYTFGSGTRLTVV.

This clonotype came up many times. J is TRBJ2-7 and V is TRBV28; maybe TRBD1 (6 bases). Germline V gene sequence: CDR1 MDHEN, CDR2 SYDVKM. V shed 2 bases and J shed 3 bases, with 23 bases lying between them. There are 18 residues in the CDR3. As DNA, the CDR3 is TGTGCCAGCAGTTTAGCCCCATTTGCCTCGGGACACATCTACGAGCAGTACTTC. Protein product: CASSLAPFASGHIYEQYF.